This T cell receptor (beta chain) appears in the sequencing data of a study of T-cell memory formation after mild COVID-19. Study-level results: Mainly in CM and EM were contracting CD4+ clones; CD8+ were in EMRA. Some responding clones appeared in pre-infection memory, suggesting cross-reactive memory joined.

5'RACE with constant-segment primers yielded barcoded, UMI-tagged TCR alpha and TCR beta cDNA libraries. TCRdb redid the calling of the 5' RACE reads with MiXCR, one entry per CDR3 protein. The table has about 390,000 distinct CDR3 sequences, approximately 15% seen once. As regards this clonotype: What it binds is not known.

In germline, CDR1 is LGHDT, CDR2 YNNKEL (reference sequence). V lost 1 base and J lost 2; bases outside the gene matches: 3. There are 16 residues in the CDR3. The rearrangement uses TRBV3-1 and TRBJ2-1, with 9 bases aligning to TRBD2. This sequence originates from a man aged 18 to 30 who had mild COVID-19 (a few samples of this study predate the infection). Cell type and time point are not known. What was sequenced was PBMCs or a T cell subset sorted from them (not recorded which). CDR3 in amino acids: CASSQAGTSTYNEQFF. CDR3 nucleotide sequence: TGTGCCAGCAGCCAAGCCGGGACTAGCACCTACAATGAGCAGTTCTTC.